The sequence of this T cell receptor beta chain was determined in a study of T cell repertoires in cytomegalovirus infection. Whole-study results and caveats: Clonotypes of TCR beta that were HLA-C-restricted and CMV-specific dominated the ex vivo response.

At least ten counts were recorded for this clonotype. Its antigen is not known. TCRdb re-derived calls from the reads in MiXCR, one entry per CDR3 protein. The data contain under 600,000 distinct CDR3 sequences, 15% to 20% of them singletons. Sequences were obtained from CD8+ T cells from PBMCs. The sequence was collected from a human donor in good health (CMV status not recorded). Some clones in this sample may be carry-over from other donors' samples.

The CDR3 region has the DNA TGTGCCAGCAGCTTAGCTAGCGACTCCTACGAGCAGTACTTC. It translates to CASSLASDSYEQYF. V gene TRBV7-9 combines with J gene TRBJ2-7; D possibly corresponds to TRBD2 (5 bases). This CDR3 contains 14 residues. CDR1 is SEHNR and CDR2 is FQNEAQ in the germline V gene (reference sequence). The V end was cut by 0 bases, the J end by 0 bases, with 6 bases between.